This T cell receptor beta chain was observed in a study of radiotherapy plus CTLA-4 blockade in lung cancer. Across the study: Across the patients, objective responses occurred in approximately 17%, and disease control in just over 30%.

Study-level findings and limits: Radiotherapy was combined with ipilimumab, and tumor-derived TCR clones then expanded in blood. It was early blood T cell clone dynamics, with interferon-beta, that reportedly best predicted response.

Chemo-refractory metastatic non-small-cell lung cancer patients were treated with focal radiation plus CTLA-4 blockade with ipilimumab. The data were produced by immunoSEQ multiplex PCR, yet TCRdb's version contains in-frame clones alone and is incomplete. The table shows about 80,000 clones, with around 81% occurring only once. On this clone: The antigen is not known.

CDR3 length equals 15 residues. Germline V gives CDR1 SGHTA, CDR2 FQGTGA. The V and J ends lost 5 bases and 8 bases, in that order; junction bases with no gene match: 14. The TCR comes from a human donor with non-small cell lung cancer whose response to radiotherapy plus ipilimumab could not be evaluated. Some clones in this sample may be carry-over from other donors' samples. The chain combines TRBV7-3 with TRBJ1-1; 7 bases map to TRBD1. The sample consisted of peripheral blood, taken from a patient treated with radiotherapy plus ipilimumab. The CDR3 bases are TGTGCCAGCAGCCAAGACGACAGGGCCCACCTCGAAGCTTTCTTT. Translating gives CASSQDDRAHLEAFF.